The 8 T cell receptor beta chains presented below share a single source sample, sequenced in a study of brain T cells in children with intractable seizures. Sequencing used immunoSEQ multiplex PCR; TCRdb keeps in-frame clones, though not all of them. Altogether 110,000 or so clones are present, approximately 94% being singletons, with the ten largest covering 3.8%. This material consisted of peripheral blood, taken at surgery. The receptors shown here come from a boy under two years old with hemimegalencephaly and intractable seizures.

The V gene is TRBV20-1, the J gene TRBJ1-3; D uncertain. The CDR3 covers 16 residues. The V end was cut by 3 bases, the J end by 0 bases, with 15 bases between. Germline CDR1 is DFQATT and CDR2 is SNEGSKA (reference sequence). The CDR3 nucleotides read TGCAGTGCTAGTAGGATTCTGTTGGGCTCTGGAAACACCATATATTTT. Its protein is CSASRILLGSGNTIYF.

This sequence joins TRBV5-1 and TRBJ1-4, with D maybe TRBD1 (6 bases). The V end lost 0 bases, the J end lost 8 bases, and 20 bases lay between the germline ends. Germline values: CDR1 SGHRS, CDR2 YFSETQ. The CDR3 is 17 residues long. The CDR3 DNA is TGCGCCAGCAGCTTGGCTGCGCGACAGGCCTCGGGAGAAAAACTGTTTTTT. Its protein is CASSLAARQASGEKLFF.

The chain has TRBV7-2 and TRBJ1-4, with D perhaps TRBD1 (5 bases). Trimming cost V 10 bases and J 0 bases, with 15 bases left between them. The V gene's germline CDR1 is SGHTA and CDR2 FQGNSA. This CDR3 has 15 amino acids. In DNA form, the CDR3 reads TGTGCCATCGCCAGGCAGGGTGCAACTAATGAAAAACTGTTTTTT. Its protein is CAIARQGATNEKLFF.

The gene calls are TRBV11-3 and TRBJ2-1; TRBD1 agrees at 9 bases. Germline V CDR1 and CDR2: SGHNT, YENEEA. The J segment lost 4 bases and the V segment lost 5 bases, leaving 6 bases of the junction unmatched. The length of the CDR3 is 15 residues. As DNA, the CDR3 is TGTGCCAGCAGCCCCCCGGGACAGGGTTACAATGAGCAGTTCTTC. This encodes CASSPPGQGYNEQFF.

In DNA form, the CDR3 reads TGCGCCAGCAGCTTGCAGGGGATAACTAATGAAAAACTGTTTTTT. It translates to CASSLQGITNEKLFF. The chain couples TRBV5-1 to TRBJ1-4, with a weak D call TRBD1 (6 bases). The V gene lost 1 base and the J gene lost 1 base, with 8 bases spanning the gap. Germline V gene data show CDR1 as SGHRS and CDR2 as YFSETQ. This CDR3 has 15 residues.

J is TRBJ2-2 and V is TRBV5-1; D unresolved. The CDR3 has 14 residues. CDR1 SGHRS and CDR2 YFSETQ come from the germline V gene. The germline V and J ends were trimmed by 4 bases and 2 bases, with 9 bases remaining between them. The CDR3 DNA reads TGCGCCAGCAGCGAGGCCCTCAACACCGGGGAGCTGTTTTTT. Translation: CASSEALNTGELFF.

This chain connects TRBV5-4 to TRBJ2-7, with 8 bases identical to TRBD1. Germline CDR1 is SGHNT and CDR2 is YYREEE (reference sequence). The CDR3 has 14 residues. The junction had 10 bases not matched to a gene; V was cut back by 4 bases and J by 7 bases. The CDR3: CASSQGQERTEQYF. In nucleotides, the CDR3 is TGTGCCAGCAGCCAGGGACAGGAAAGAACGGAGCAGTACTTC.

This clone was counted once. The chain employs TRBV2 and TRBJ1-5, with D unclear. V was cut by 3 bases and J by 6 bases, with 9 bases left in between. The CDR3 totals 13 residues. Germline-derived CDR1 and CDR2 are SNHLY and FYNNEI. The CDR3 loop reads CASSEDTFQPQHF. Written as DNA, the CDR3 is TGTGCCAGCAGTGAGGATACATTTCAGCCCCAGCATTTT.